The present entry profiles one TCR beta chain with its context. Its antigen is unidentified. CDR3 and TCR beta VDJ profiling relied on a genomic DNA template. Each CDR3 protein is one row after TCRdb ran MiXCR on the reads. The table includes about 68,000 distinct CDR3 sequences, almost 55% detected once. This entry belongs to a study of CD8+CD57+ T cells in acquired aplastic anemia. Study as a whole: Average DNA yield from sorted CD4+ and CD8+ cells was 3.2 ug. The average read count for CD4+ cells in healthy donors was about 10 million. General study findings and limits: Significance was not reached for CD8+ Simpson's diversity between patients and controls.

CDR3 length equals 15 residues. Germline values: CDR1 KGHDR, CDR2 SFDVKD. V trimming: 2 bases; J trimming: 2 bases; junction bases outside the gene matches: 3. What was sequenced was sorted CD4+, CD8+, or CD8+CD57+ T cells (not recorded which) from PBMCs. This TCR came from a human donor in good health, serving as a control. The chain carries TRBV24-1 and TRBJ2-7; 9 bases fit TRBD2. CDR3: CATSDSASGAYEQYF. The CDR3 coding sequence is TGTGCCACCAGTGATTCGGCTAGCGGGGCCTACGAGCAGTACTTC.